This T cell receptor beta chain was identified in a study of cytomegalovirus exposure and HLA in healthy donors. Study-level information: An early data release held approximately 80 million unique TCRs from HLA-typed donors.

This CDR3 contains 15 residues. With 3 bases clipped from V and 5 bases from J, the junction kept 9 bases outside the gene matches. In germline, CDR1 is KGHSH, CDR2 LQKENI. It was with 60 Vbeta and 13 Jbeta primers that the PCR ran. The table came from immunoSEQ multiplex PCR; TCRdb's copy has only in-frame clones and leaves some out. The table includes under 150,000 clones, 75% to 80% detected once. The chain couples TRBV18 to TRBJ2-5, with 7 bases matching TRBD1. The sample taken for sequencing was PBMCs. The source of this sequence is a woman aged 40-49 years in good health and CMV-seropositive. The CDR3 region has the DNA TGTGCCAGCTCACCCAACAGGGGAACAGAGGAGACCCAGTACTTC. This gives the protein CASSPNRGTEETQYF.